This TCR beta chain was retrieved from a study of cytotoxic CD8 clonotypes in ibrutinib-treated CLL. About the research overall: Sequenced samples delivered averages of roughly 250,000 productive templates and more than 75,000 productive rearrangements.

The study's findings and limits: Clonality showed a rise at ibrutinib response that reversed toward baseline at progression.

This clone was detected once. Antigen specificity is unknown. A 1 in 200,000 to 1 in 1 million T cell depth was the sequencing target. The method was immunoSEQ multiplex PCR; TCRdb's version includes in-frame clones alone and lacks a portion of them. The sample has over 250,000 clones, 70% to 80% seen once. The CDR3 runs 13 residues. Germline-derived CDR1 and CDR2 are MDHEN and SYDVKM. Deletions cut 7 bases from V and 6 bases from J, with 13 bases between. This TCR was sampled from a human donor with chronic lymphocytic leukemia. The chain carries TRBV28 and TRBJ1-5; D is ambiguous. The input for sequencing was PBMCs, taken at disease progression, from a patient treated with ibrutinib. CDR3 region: CASTIVVGQPQHF. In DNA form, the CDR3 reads TGTGCCAGCACCATAGTGGTGGGTCAGCCCCAGCATTTT.